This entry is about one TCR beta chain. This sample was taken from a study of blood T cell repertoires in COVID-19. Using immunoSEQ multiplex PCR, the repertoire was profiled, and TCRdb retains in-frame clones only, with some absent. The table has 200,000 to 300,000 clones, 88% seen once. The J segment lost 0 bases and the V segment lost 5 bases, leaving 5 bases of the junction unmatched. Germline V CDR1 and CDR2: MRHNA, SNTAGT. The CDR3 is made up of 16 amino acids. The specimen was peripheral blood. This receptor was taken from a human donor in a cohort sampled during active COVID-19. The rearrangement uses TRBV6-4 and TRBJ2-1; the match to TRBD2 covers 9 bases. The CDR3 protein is CASSPLSGSSYNEQFF. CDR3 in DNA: TGTGCCAGCAGTCCCCTTAGCGGGAGCTCCTACAATGAGCAGTTCTTC.